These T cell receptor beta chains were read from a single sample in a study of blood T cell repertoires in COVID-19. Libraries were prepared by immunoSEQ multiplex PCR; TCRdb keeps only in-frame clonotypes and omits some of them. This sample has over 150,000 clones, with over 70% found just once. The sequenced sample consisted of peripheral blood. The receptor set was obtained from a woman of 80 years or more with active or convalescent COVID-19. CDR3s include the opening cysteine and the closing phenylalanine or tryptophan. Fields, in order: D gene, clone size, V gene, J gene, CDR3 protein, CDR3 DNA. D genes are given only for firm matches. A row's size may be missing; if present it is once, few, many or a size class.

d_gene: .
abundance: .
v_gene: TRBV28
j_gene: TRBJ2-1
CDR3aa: CASTTGVYNEQFF
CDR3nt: TGTGCCAGCACTACAGGAGTATACAATGAGCAGTTCTTC

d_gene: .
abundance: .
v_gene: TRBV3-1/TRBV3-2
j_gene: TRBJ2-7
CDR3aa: CASSPPLYEQYF
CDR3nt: TGTGCCAGCAGCCCCCCACTCTACGAGCAGTACTTC

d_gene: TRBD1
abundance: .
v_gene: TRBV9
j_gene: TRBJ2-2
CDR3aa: CASTPGQGTTGELFF
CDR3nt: TGTGCCAGCACCCCGGGACAGGGAACCACCGGGGAGCTGTTTTTT

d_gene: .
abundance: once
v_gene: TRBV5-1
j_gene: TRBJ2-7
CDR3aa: CASSSVDSLGQYF
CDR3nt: TGCGCCAGCAGCTCCGTGGACAGCCTAGGGCAGTACTTC

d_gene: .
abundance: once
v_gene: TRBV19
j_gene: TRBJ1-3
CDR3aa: CASSPPGTTNTIYF
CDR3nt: TGTGCCAGTAGTCCGCCCGGGACAACAAACACCATATATTTT

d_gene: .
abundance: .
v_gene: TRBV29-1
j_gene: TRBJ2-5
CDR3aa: CSGRGGETQYF
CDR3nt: TGCAGCGGAAGGGGGGGGGAGACCCAGTACTTC

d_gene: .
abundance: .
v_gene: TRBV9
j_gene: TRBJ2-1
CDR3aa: CASSVEQFPYNEQFF
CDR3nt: TGTGCCAGCAGCGTAGAACAGTTCCCCTACAATGAGCAGTTCTTC

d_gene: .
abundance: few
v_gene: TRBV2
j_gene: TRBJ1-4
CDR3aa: CASRGSNEKLFF
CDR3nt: TGTGCCAGCAGGGGCAGTAATGAAAAACTGTTTTTT

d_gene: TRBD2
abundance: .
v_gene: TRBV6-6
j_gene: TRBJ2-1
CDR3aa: CASSRLAGEINYNEQFF
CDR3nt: TGTGCCAGCAGTCGACTAGCGGGGGAGATAAACTACAATGAGCAGTTCTTC

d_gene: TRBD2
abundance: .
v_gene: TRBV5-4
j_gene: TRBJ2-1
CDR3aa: CASSLSASGGLYNEQFF
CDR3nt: TGTGCCAGCAGCTTGTCAGCTAGCGGGGGCCTATACAATGAGCAGTTCTTC

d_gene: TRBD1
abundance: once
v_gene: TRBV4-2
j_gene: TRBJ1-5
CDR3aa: CASSQSDRGLGQPQHF
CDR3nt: TGTGCCAGCAGCCAATCAGACAGGGGGTTGGGTCAGCCCCAGCATTTT

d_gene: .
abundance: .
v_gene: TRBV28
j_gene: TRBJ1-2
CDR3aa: CASSSSSGYTF
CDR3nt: TGTGCCAGCAGTTCCTCTAGTGGCTACACCTTC

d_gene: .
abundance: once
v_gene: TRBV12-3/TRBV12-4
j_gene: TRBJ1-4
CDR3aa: CASRVFRGEKLFF
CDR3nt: TGTGCCAGCAGGGTTTTTCGCGGTGAAAAACTGTTTTTT

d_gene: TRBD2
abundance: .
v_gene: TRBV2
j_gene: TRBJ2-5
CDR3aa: CASRKAGAPQETQYF
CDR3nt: TGTGCCAGCAGGAAAGCGGGGGCGCCCCAAGAGACCCAGTACTTC

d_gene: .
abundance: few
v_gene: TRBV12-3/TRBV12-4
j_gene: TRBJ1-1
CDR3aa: CASSLPPAGAFF
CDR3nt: TGTGCCAGCAGCCTTCCGCCCGCCGGGGCTTTCTTT

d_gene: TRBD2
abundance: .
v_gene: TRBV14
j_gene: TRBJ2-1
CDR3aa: CASSPRLTSGGLNEQFF
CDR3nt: TGTGCCAGCAGCCCCAGACTGACTAGCGGGGGTTTGAATGAGCAGTTCTTC

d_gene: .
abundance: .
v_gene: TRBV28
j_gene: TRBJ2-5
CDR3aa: CASSSWAMRSGIQETQYF
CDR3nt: TGTGCCAGCAGTTCGTGGGCCATGCGGTCAGGGATCCAAGAGACCCAGTACTTC

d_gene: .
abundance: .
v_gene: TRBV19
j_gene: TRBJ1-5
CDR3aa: CASNDVSNQPQHF
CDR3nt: TGTGCCAGTAATGATGTCAGTAATCAGCCCCAGCATTTT

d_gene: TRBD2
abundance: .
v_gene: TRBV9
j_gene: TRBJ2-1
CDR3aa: CASSAASGGSYNEQFF
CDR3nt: TGTGCCAGCAGTGCTGCTAGCGGGGGCTCCTACAATGAGCAGTTCTTC

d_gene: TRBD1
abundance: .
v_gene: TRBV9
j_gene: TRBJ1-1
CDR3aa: CASSVGTGLNTEAFF
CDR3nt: TGTGCCAGCAGCGTAGGGACAGGACTGAACACTGAAGCTTTCTTT

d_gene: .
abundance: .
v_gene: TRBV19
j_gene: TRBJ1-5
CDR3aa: CASSISGGKNQPQHF
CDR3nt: TGTGCCAGTAGTATTTCGGGGGGCAAGAATCAGCCCCAGCATTTT

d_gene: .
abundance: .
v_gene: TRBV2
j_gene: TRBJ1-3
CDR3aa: CASSGEGNTIYF
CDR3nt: TGTGCCAGCAGTGGTGAGGGAAACACCATATATTTT

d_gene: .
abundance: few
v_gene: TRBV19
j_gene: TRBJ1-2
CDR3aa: CASTTGTYGYTF
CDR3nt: TGTGCCAGTACCACAGGGACCTATGGCTACACCTTC

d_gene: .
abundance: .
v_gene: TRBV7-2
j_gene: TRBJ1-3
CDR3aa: CASSPDGSSGNTIYF
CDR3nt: TGTGCCAGCAGCCCGGACGGGAGCTCTGGAAACACCATATATTTT

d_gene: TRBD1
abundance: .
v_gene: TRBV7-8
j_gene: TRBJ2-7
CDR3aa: CASSRFSPAPGQGEVGQYF
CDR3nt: TGTGCCAGCAGCCGGTTTTCCCCTGCCCCGGGACAGGGGGAAGTTGGGCAGTACTTC

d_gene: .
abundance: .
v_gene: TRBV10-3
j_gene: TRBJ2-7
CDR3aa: CAISEPDSYDEQYF
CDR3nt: TGTGCCATCAGTGAACCGGACAGCTACGACGAGCAGTACTTC

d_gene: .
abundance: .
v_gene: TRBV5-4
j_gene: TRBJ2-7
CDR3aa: CASSSPHLPAGALHF
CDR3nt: TGTGCCAGCAGCTCACCCCACCTTCCAGCAGGGGCCCTTCATTTC

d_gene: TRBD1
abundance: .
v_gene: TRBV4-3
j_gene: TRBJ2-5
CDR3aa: CASSYKIGGTGPQETQYF
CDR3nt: TGCGCCAGCAGCTATAAGATTGGCGGGACAGGGCCCCAAGAGACCCAGTACTTC

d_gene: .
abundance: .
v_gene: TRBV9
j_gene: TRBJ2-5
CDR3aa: CASSLFGGPQETQYF
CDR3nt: TGTGCCAGCAGCCTATTTGGGGGCCCCCAAGAGACCCAGTACTTC

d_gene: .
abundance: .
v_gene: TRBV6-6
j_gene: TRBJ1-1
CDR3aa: CASSYSGQMNTEAFF
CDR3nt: TGTGCCAGCAGTTACTCTGGGCAGATGAACACTGAAGCTTTCTTT

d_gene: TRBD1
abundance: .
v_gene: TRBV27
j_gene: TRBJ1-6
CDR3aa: CASRGTGDHSPLHF
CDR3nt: TGTGCCAGCAGGGGGACAGGAGATCATTCACCCCTCCACTTT

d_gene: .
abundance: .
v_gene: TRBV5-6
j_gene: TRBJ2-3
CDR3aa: CASSFFGGTSTDTQYF
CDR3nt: TGTGCCAGCAGCTTCTTCGGGGGAACTAGCACAGATACGCAGTATTTT

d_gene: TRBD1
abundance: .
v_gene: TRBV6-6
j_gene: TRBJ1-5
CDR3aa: CASSPSYRGRYQPQHF
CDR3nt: TGTGCCAGCAGTCCTTCCTACAGGGGGCGGTATCAGCCCCAGCATTTT

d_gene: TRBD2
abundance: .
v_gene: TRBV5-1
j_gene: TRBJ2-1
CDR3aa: CASSLEASGGAYEQFF
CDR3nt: TGCGCCAGCAGCTTGGAAGCTAGCGGGGGGGCCTATGAGCAGTTCTTC

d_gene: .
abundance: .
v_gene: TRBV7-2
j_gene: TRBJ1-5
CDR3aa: CASSLSFYSNQPQHF
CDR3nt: TGTGCCAGCAGCTTATCCTTTTATAGCAATCAGCCCCAGCATTTT

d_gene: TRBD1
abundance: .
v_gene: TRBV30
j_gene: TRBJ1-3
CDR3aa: CAWKPGQGKNTIYF
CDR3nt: TGTGCCTGGAAGCCGGGACAGGGTAAAAACACCATATATTTT

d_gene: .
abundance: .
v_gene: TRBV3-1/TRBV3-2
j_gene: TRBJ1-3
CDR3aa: CASSLQGSGNTIYF
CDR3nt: TGTGCCAGCAGCCTTCAGGGTTCTGGAAACACCATATATTTT

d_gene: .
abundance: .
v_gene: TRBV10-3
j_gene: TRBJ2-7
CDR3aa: CATEKEGHEQYF
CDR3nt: TGTGCCACCGAAAAGGAGGGTCACGAGCAGTACTTC

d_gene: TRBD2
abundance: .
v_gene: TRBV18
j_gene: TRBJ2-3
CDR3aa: CASSPSLLAGADTQYF
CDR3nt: TGTGCCAGCTCACCCTCGCTACTAGCGGGTGCAGATACGCAGTATTTT

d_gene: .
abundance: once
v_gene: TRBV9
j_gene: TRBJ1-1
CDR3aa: CASSPHNEAGTEAFF
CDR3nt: TGTGCCAGCAGCCCACACAACGAGGCCGGCACTGAAGCTTTCTTT

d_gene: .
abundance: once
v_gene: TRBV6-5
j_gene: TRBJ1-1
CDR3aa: CASSPRGEEAFF
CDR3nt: TGTGCCAGCAGTCCTCGGGGGGAGGAAGCTTTCTTT

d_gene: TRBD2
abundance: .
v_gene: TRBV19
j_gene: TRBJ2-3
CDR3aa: CASSLAGGKDTQYF
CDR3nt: TGTGCCAGTAGTCTAGCGGGGGGGAAGGATACGCAGTATTTT

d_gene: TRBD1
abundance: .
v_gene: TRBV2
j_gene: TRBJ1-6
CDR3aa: CASGEGGTGGLGPLHF
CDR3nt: TGTGCCAGCGGGGAAGGAGGGACAGGGGGCCTAGGGCCCCTCCACTTT

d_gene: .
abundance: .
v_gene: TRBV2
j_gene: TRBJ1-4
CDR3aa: CASSDYREKLFF
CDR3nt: TGTGCCAGCAGTGACTACAGGGAAAAACTGTTTTTT

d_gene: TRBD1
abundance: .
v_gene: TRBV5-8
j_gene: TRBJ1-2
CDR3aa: CASRGQGAFGGYTF
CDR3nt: TGTGCCAGCAGAGGACAGGGGGCGTTTGGTGGCTACACCTTC

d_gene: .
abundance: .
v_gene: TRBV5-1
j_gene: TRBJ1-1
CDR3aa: CASSWGAGANTEAFF
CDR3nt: TGCGCCAGCAGCTGGGGGGCGGGAGCGAACACTGAAGCTTTCTTT

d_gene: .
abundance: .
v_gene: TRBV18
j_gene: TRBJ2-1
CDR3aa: CASSPQAGAYNEQFF
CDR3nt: TGTGCCAGCTCACCACAAGCAGGGGCCTACAATGAGCAGTTCTTC

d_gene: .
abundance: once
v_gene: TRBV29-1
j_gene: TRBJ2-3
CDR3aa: CSVGTGSDTQYF
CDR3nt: TGCAGCGTTGGAACAGGGTCAGATACGCAGTATTTT

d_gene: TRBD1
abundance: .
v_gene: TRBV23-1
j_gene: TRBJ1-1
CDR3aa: CASSQLNGTGGENTEAFF
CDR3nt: TGCGCCAGCAGTCAACTTAACGGGACAGGGGGAGAGAACACTGAAGCTTTCTTT

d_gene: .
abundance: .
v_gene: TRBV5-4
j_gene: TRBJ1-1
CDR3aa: CASSSAPEWGVSEAFF
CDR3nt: TGTGCCAGCAGCTCAGCTCCCGAATGGGGCGTATCGGAAGCTTTCTTT

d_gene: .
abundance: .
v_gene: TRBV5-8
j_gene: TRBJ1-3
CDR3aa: CASSPGSWRGNTIYF
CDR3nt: TGTGCCAGCAGCCCCGGGTCCTGGCGAGGAAACACCATATATTTT

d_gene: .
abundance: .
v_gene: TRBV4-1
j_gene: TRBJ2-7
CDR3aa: CASSHPGGTYEQYF
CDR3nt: TGCGCCAGCAGCCATCCAGGGGGGACCTACGAGCAGTACTTC

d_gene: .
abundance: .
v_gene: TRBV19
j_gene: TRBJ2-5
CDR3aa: CASSIVGGSQETQYF
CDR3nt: TGTGCCAGTAGTATTGTGGGGGGATCCCAAGAGACCCAGTACTTC

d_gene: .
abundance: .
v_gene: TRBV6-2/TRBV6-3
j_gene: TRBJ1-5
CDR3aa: CASSYSYSTQPQHF
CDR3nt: TGTGCCAGCAGTTACTCGTACAGCACTCAGCCCCAGCATTTT